Each of the 29 T cell receptor beta chains below was sequenced from the same sample in a study of CD8+CD57+ T cells in acquired aplastic anemia. Profiling that covered TCR beta VDJ and CDR3 relied on genomic DNA as its template. MiXCR was run by TCRdb on the reads, yielding one entry per CDR3 protein. The sample holds 150,000 to 200,000 distinct CDR3 sequences, approximately 60% seen once. Sequencing was done on a sample of sorted CD4+, CD8+, or CD8+CD57+ T cells (not recorded which) from PBMCs. These receptors all come from a human donor in good health.

CDR3 in amino acids: CASSIATGTSHEAFF. The CDR3 DNA reads as TGTGCCAGTAGTATAGCGACCGGGACCTCCCATGAAGCTTTCTTT. V usage is TRBV19 and J usage is TRBJ1-1, with D possibly TRBD1 on 5 matching bases. There are 15 residues in the CDR3. V was cut by 1 base and J by 7 bases, with 16 bases left in between. Germline lookup yields CDR1 LNHDA and CDR2 SQIVND (reference sequence). The full variable domain, rest sourced from reference TRBV19 and TRBJ1-1, is DGGITQSPKYLFRKEGQNVTLSCEQNLNHDAMYWYRQDPGQGLRLIYYSQIVNDFQKGDIAEGYSVSREKKESFPLTVTSAQKNPTAFYLCASSIATGTSHEAFFGQGTRLTVV.

The chain combines TRBV19 with TRBJ2-5, with D possibly being TRBD1 or TRBD2 (6 bases each). Germline values: CDR1 LNHDA, CDR2 SQIVND (reference sequence). The CDR3 runs to 13 residues. V gave up 7 bases and J gave up 4 bases, with 13 bases separating them. In DNA, the CDR3 is TGTGCCAGTAATTGGGGGGCCGGAGAGACCCAGTACTTC. Translated, it gives CASNWGAGETQYF.

V is TRBV29-1 and J is TRBJ2-3; TRBD2 matches 16 bases. CDR3 length: 16 amino acids. The V gene end was trimmed by 3 bases and the J gene end by 2 bases; junction bases not matched to a gene: 2. Germline CDR1 is SQVTM and CDR2 is ANQGSEA. The CDR3 loop reads CSVEGTSGGVTDTQYF. In DNA, the CDR3 is TGCAGCGTTGAGGGGACTAGCGGGGGGGTCACAGATACGCAGTATTTT.

This clonotype has just a few counts. The chain recombines TRBV6-1 with TRBJ2-7, with TRBD2 matching 14 bases. Looked up from germline, CDR1 is MNHNS and CDR2 is SASEGT. The length of the CDR3 is 16 residues. V gave up 4 bases and J gave up 4 bases; unmatched junction bases: 6. The CDR3 nucleotides are TGTGCCAGCAGTGGGGGACTAGCGGGGGTACTATACGAGCAGTACTTC. It specifies CASSGGLAGVLYEQYF.

This clonotype was seen once. The chain joins TRBV5-4 to TRBJ1-6; unclear D gene. The CDR3 spans 13 residues. Per the germline V gene, CDR1 is SGHNT and CDR2 is YYREEE (reference sequence). Trimming stripped 6 bases from V and 10 bases from J, with 14 bases between. In DNA form, the CDR3 reads TGTGCCAGCAACGATGATTTAAGATCACCCCTCCACTTT. Its translation is CASNDDLRSPLHF.

The chain is built from TRBV9 and TRBJ2-1; D might be TRBD2 (6 bases). The CDR3 totals 15 residues. CDR1 is SGDLS, CDR2 YYNGEE, per germline. Trimming took off 4 bases at V and 6 bases at J, with 17 bases between the two ends. CDR3 region: CASSPGEAVGNEQFF. In DNA, the CDR3 is TGTGCCAGCAGCCCGGGGGAAGCGGTTGGCAATGAGCAGTTCTTC. Variable domain in full (rest from reference TRBV9 and TRBJ2-1): DSGVTQTPKHLITATGQRVTLRCSPRSGDLSVYWYQQSLDQGLQFLIQYYNGEERAKGNILERFSAQQFPDLHSELNLSSLELGDSALYFCASSPGEAVGNEQFFGPGTRLTVL.

For this clonotype: Without the conserved terminal phenylalanine or tryptophan, this CDR3 likely stems from a read error. This chain joins TRBV9 and TRBJ1-1; D uncertain. Trimming pared 0 bases from V and 3 bases from J, leaving 6 bases between. The germline V gene encodes CDR1 SGDLS and CDR2 YYNGEE. This CDR3 comprises 13 residues. CDR3 amino acids: CASSVEAYTEAFV. Here the CDR3 DNA reads TGTGCCAGCAGCGTAGAGGCTTACACTGAAGCTTTCGTT.

Note on this clonotype: Just one base apart from a much larger clone, this may be a read error. The rearrangement joins TRBV6-2 or TRBV6-3 to TRBJ1-5; D not certain. CDR1 and CDR2 from the germline V gene are MNHEY and SVGEGT. Trimming left V 2 bases short and J 6 bases short, with 5 bases between. The CDR3 consists of 12 residues. CDR3 loop: CASSYQAQPQHF. CDR3 coding DNA: TGTGCCAGCAGTTACCAGGCTCAGCCCCAGCATTTT.

The chain combines TRBV9 with TRBJ1-1; D is unresolved. The CDR3 extends over 14 amino acids. The germline gives CDR1 SGDLS, CDR2 YYNGEE. V was cut by 2 bases and J by 1 base, with 9 bases left in between. CDR3 loop: CASSVAQKNTEAFF. The CDR3 DNA sequence: TGTGCCAGCAGCGTGGCTCAGAAGAACACTGAAGCTTTCTTT.

V gene TRBV11-2 combines with J gene TRBJ2-1; D remains ambiguous. Trimming pared 2 bases from V and 6 bases from J, leaving 14 bases between. The V gene's germline CDR1 is SGHAT and CDR2 FQNNGV. The CDR3 consists of 15 residues. CDR3 sequence reads: CASSLTPRTFNEQFF. CDR3 nucleotides: TGTGCCAGCAGCTTAACGCCCCGGACCTTCAATGAGCAGTTCTTC.

The genes are TRBV2 and TRBJ2-7; no firm D call. The V end lost 2 bases, the J end lost 6 bases, and 14 bases lay between the germline ends. The CDR3 has 14 residues. The germline CDR1 and CDR2 sequences are SNHLY and FYNNEI. Written as DNA, the CDR3 is TGTGCCAGCAGTGAATCGGTTCCCCTCTCCGAGCAGTACTTC. It specifies CASSESVPLSEQYF.

This sequence joins TRBV20-1 and TRBJ2-7, with 14 bases matching TRBD2. Germline CDR1 DFQATT, CDR2 SNEGSKA (reference sequence). The ends lost 3 bases at V and 3 bases at J; junction bases unmatched: 1. The CDR3 contains 14 residues. Here the CDR3 reads CSARGLAGDYEQYF. The CDR3 nucleotides are TGCAGTGCTAGGGGACTAGCGGGAGACTACGAGCAGTACTTC.

The chain carries TRBV7-6 and TRBJ1-6; D is possibly TRBD1 (5 bases). Per the germline V gene, CDR1 is SGHVS and CDR2 is FNYEAQ. V was clipped by 1 base and J by 0 bases, with 7 bases between them. The CDR3 runs to 16 residues. The CDR3 coding sequence is TGTGCCAGCAGCTTAGTAGACAGCTCCTATAATTCACCCCTCCACTTT. Translating gives CASSLVDSSYNSPLHF.

On this clonotype: This CDR3 fails to terminate in the conserved phenylalanine or tryptophan, so it likely reflects a read error. The chain recombines TRBV7-9 with TRBJ1-2; D ambiguous. V was cut by 2 bases and J by 5 bases, with 15 bases left in between. The CDR3 has 15 residues. From germline, CDR1 is SEHNR and CDR2 FQNEAQ (reference sequence). CDR3 sequence reads: CASSLYETSTYGYTC. CDR3 DNA: TGTGCCAGCAGCTTATACGAGACATCAACTTATGGCTACACCTGC.

Only a few counts were recorded for this clonotype. CDR3 sequence reads: CATSDSYNEQFF. CDR3 sequence (DNA): TGTGCCACCAGTGACAGTTACAATGAGCAGTTCTTC. The chain recombines TRBV24-1 with TRBJ2-1; D remains unclear. The CDR3 extends over 12 amino acids. CDR1 is KGHDR and CDR2 is SFDVKD in the germline V gene. V lost 4 bases to trimming and J lost 4 bases, with 4 bases between them.

The chain employs TRBV20-1 and TRBJ1-2; 7 bases align to TRBD1. CDR3 length: 12 amino acids. The V segment lost 6 bases and the J segment 6 bases; nucleotides outside the gene matches: 7. Germline V gene sequence: CDR1 DFQATT, CDR2 SNEGSKA (reference sequence). In nucleotides, the CDR3 is TGCAGTGCCCAAGACAGGGTGCATGGCTACACCTTC. This sequence encodes CSAQDRVHGYTF.

The chain recombines TRBV7-9 with TRBJ2-7; D gene unclear. The length of the CDR3 is 16 residues. Germline V CDR1 and CDR2: SEHNR, FQNEAQ (reference sequence). Trimming pared 5 bases from V and 1 base from J, leaving 18 bases between. CDR3 amino acids: CASSLSVTGNSYEQYF. CDR3 DNA sequence: TGTGCCAGCAGCCTCTCGGTTACCGGCAATTCCTACGAGCAGTACTTC.

The gene calls are TRBV7-2 and TRBJ2-1; 7 bases fit TRBD2. V trimming: 2 bases; J trimming: 5 bases; junction bases outside the gene matches: 3. Germline loops: CDR1 SGHTA, CDR2 FQGNSA. CDR3 size: 14 residues. The CDR3, as DNA: TGTGCCAGCAGCTTATGGGGACTAAACAATGAGCAGTTCTTC. This translates into CASSLWGLNNEQFF.

The V and J genes are TRBV29-1 and TRBJ1-2; unclear D gene. The V gene's germline CDR1 is SQVTM and CDR2 ANQGSEA. V dropped 4 bases and J dropped 1 base, with 4 bases sitting between them. The CDR3 length is 11 residues. The DNA of the CDR3 is TGCAGCGTTGGACTTAACTATGGCTACACCTTC. As protein: CSVGLNYGYTF.

This clonotype was observed a handful of times. The rearrangement joins TRBV4-3 to TRBJ1-3; D unclear. Trimming pared 1 base from V and 2 bases from J, leaving 9 bases between. The CDR3 is 15 amino acids. Germline values: CDR1 LGHNA, CDR2 YSLEER. CDR3 DNA sequence: TGCGCCAGCAGCCAAGGAAAATCCCCTGGAAACACCATATATTTT. Protein product: CASSQGKSPGNTIYF.

The chain is built from TRBV2 and TRBJ1-5, with 8 bases aligning to TRBD1. The CDR3 has 17 residues. The trim removed 6 bases at V and 0 bases at J, leaving 10 bases unmatched. Per the germline V gene, CDR1 is SNHLY and CDR2 is FYNNEI. CDR3 nucleotides: TGTGCCAGCAGATCCGGGACAGGCCCCCCTAGCAATCAGCCCCAGCATTTT. As protein: CASRSGTGPPSNQPQHF.

The chain has TRBV19 and TRBJ2-6; tentatively, D is TRBD2 (5 bases). This CDR3 is 15 amino acids long. Trimming removed 3 bases from V and 0 bases from J, with 6 bases in between. The germline V gene encodes CDR1 LNHDA and CDR2 SQIVND (reference sequence). The CDR3 DNA reads as TGTGCCAGTAGTATCCTAGCCTCTGGGGCCAACGTCCTGACTTTC. It translates to CASSILASGANVLTF. The full variable domain, completed using reference TRBV19 and TRBJ2-6, is DGGITQSPKYLFRKEGQNVTLSCEQNLNHDAMYWYRQDPGQGLRLIYYSQIVNDFQKGDIAEGYSVSREKKESFPLTVTSAQKNPTAFYLCASSILASGANVLTFGAGSRLTVL.

This clonotype was detected ten times or more. V is TRBV30 and J is TRBJ2-5; D is tentatively TRBD1 or TRBD2 (5 bases each). Germline V gene lookup returns CDR1 GTSNPN and CDR2 SVGIG (reference sequence). CDR3 length equals 12 residues. V dropped 4 bases and J dropped 4 bases, with 10 bases sitting between them. CDR3 sequence: CAWTGSTETQYF. The CDR3 DNA sequence: TGTGCCTGGACAGGGAGCACAGAGACCCAGTACTTC.

The V and J genes are TRBV2 and TRBJ2-7, with D unresolved. V gave up 10 bases and J gave up 0 bases, with 16 bases separating them. The CDR3 is 14 residues long. Germline CDR1 and CDR2: SNHLY and FYNNEI. The CDR3 loop reads CATLDRPSSYEQYF. As DNA, the CDR3 is TGTGCCACTCTGGACCGTCCGAGCTCCTACGAGCAGTACTTC.

V and J are TRBV12-3 or TRBV12-4 and TRBJ2-5, with D possibly matching TRBD1 (5 bases). This CDR3 spans 15 amino acids. Between the trimmed V and J ends, which lost 0 bases and 4 bases, there was a span of 12 bases. The CDR3 spells CASSLATRQGETQYF. The CDR3 coding sequence is TGTGCCAGCAGTTTAGCGACAAGGCAGGGAGAGACCCAGTACTTC.

This clonotype was detected only a few times. This sequence joins TRBV28 and TRBJ2-7; 11 bases agree with TRBD1. Germline-derived CDR1 and CDR2 are MDHEN and SYDVKM. The CDR3 runs to 17 residues. After removal of 5 bases from V and 3 bases from J, the junction contained 12 bases not matched to a gene. CDR3 in DNA: TGTGCCAGCAGTACCCCCCTAGCTGGGACAGGGGGCTACGAGCAGTACTTC. It encodes CASSTPLAGTGGYEQYF. The full variable domain, with the rest looked up from reference TRBV28 and TRBJ2-7, is DVKVTQSSRYLVKRTGEKVFLECVQDMDHENMFWYRQDPGLGLRLIYFSYDVKMKEKGDIPEGYSVSREKKERFSLILESASTNQTSMYLCASSTPLAGTGGYEQYFGPGTRLTVT.

DNA for the CDR3: TGTGCCAGTAGTATGGGGACCCGGGGACTAGCGGGAGCCTCCTACGAGCAGTACTTC. Translating it yields CASSMGTRGLAGASYEQYF. This chain links TRBV19 with TRBJ2-7; 14 nucleotides align to TRBD2. The CDR3 consists of 19 residues. With 3 bases clipped from V and 0 bases from J, the junction kept 10 bases outside the gene matches. Germline V gene data show CDR1 as LNHDA and CDR2 as SQIVND (reference sequence).

This clonotype was found many times. This chain uses TRBV9 with TRBJ1-4; perhaps TRBD1 as D (6 bases). This CDR3 region has 16 residues. Trimming stripped 0 bases from V and 2 bases from J, with 11 bases between. Germline V CDR1 and CDR2: SGDLS, YYNGEE. CDR3 nucleotide sequence: TGTGCCAGCAGCGTAGGGGGACATATCACTAATGAAAAACTGTTTTTT. It yields the protein CASSVGGHITNEKLFF.

The chain couples TRBV25-1 to TRBJ2-7; 7 bases agree with TRBD1. V shed 5 bases and J 0 bases; nucleotides not matched to a gene: 10. This CDR3 is built from 16 residues. The germline V gene has CDR1 MGHDK and CDR2 SYGVNS. DNA for the CDR3: TGTGCCAGCAGTATATTACAGGGGCCAAGCTCCTACGAGCAGTACTTC. Its translation: CASSILQGPSSYEQYF.